Each of the 21 T cell receptor beta chains below was sequenced from the same sample in a study of identical twins. TCRdb recomputed calls from the 5' RACE reads with MiXCR, one row per CDR3 protein. This repertoire shows around 290,000 distinct CDR3 sequences, roughly 10% found once; its top ten account for 6% to 8.5%. The data were also submitted as part of a second study, on yellow fever vaccine responses in identical twins.

The sample was CD8+ T cells sorted from blood. Receptors were obtained from a young woman in good health.

This clonotype was seen a few times. The V call is TRBV6-5, the J call TRBJ2-2; 7 positions agree with TRBD2. The V and J ends lost 5 bases and 5 bases, in that order; junction bases with no gene match: 17. The germline CDR1 and CDR2 sequences are MNHEY and SVGAGI. CDR3 length: 18 residues. The CDR3 sequence: CASSNRLAHTTGTGELFF. DNA for the CDR3: TGTGCCAGCAGTAATCGACTAGCCCACACGACCGGTACCGGGGAGCTGTTTTTT.

The chain carries TRBV27 and TRBJ2-1; TRBD2 matches 8 bases. The V gene's germline CDR1 is MNHEY and CDR2 SMNVEV (reference sequence). The V gene end was trimmed by 4 bases and the J gene end by 10 bases; junction bases not matched to a gene: 3. The CDR3 has 12 residues. The CDR3 DNA sequence: TGTGCCAGCAGTTCGACTAGCGTAGAGCAGTTCTTC. Its translation: CASSSTSVEQFF.

This clonotype was counted between two and nine times. This chain joins TRBV2 and TRBJ2-7; D may be TRBD2 (5 bases). The ends were cut back, 7 bases at V and 2 bases at J, with 12 bases in the middle. The CDR3 runs to 13 residues. In germline, CDR1 is SNHLY, CDR2 FYNNEI. The CDR3 is CASTGEGAYEQYF. In DNA form, the CDR3 reads TGTGCCAGCACGGGCGAGGGCGCCTACGAGCAGTACTTC.

Remarks on this clonotype: A clone one base away is much larger, so this may be a read error. This chain uses TRBV11-2 with TRBJ2-3, with 7 nucleotides matching TRBD2. The germline V gene has CDR1 SGHAT and CDR2 FQNNGV. CDR3 length: 15 residues. The CDR3 DNA reads as TGTGCCAGCAACACGGGACTACTCGGCACAGATAAGCAGTATTTT. Translation: CASNTGLLGTDKQYF.

This clonotype was observed many times. This sequence joins TRBV3-1 and TRBJ1-1; D is ambiguous. V shed 4 bases and J shed 1 base, with 13 bases lying between them. CDR3 length equals 15 residues. CDR1 and CDR2 (germline): LGHDT, YNNKEL (reference sequence). This chain's CDR3 is CASSPPLGSNTEAFF. DNA of the CDR3: TGTGCCAGCAGCCCTCCTCTGGGATCGAACACTGAAGCTTTCTTT.

The chain links TRBV7-8 to TRBJ1-1; D unresolved. Per the germline V gene, CDR1 is SGHVS and CDR2 is FQNEAQ. CDR3 size: 14 residues. V dropped 4 bases and J dropped 1 base, with 10 bases sitting between them. The CDR3 sequence is CASSSVAANTEAFF. In nucleotides, the CDR3 is TGTGCCAGCAGCTCCGTCGCAGCGAACACTGAAGCTTTCTTT.

This clonotype was counted a few times. V and J are TRBV10-3 and TRBJ2-6, with 12 bases fitting TRBD1. V lost 7 bases, J lost 3 bases, and 7 bases stayed unmatched. Germline V lookup: CDR1 ENHRY, CDR2 SYGVKD. The CDR3 spans 17 residues. The CDR3 DNA sequence: TGTGCCATCACTGGGGACAGGGGGCTGTTTGGGGCCAACGTCCTGACTTTC. This encodes CAITGDRGLFGANVLTF.

This clonotype appeared many times. The chain uses TRBV4-3 and TRBJ2-1, with D hard to call. The CDR3 has 14 residues. Per the germline V gene, CDR1 is LGHNA and CDR2 is YSLEER. The V end lost 1 base, the J end lost 4 bases, and 8 bases lay between the germline ends. The CDR3 spells CASSQAVLYNEQFF. For the CDR3, the DNA is TGCGCCAGCAGCCAAGCAGTCCTTTACAATGAGCAGTTCTTC.

In its sample, this clonotype was seen many times. The genes are TRBV7-2 and TRBJ1-2, with D perhaps TRBD1 (5 bases). The CDR3 has 12 amino acids. Germline V gene lookup returns CDR1 SGHTA and CDR2 FQGNSA. The ends were cut back, 9 bases at V and 7 bases at J, with 15 bases in the middle. The CDR3 nucleotides are TGTGCCAGACAGGTCGTCGCGGGTGGCTACACCTTC. Its translation is CARQVVAGGYTF. Full variable domain (rest looked up from reference TRBV7-2 and TRBJ1-2): GAGVSQSPSNKVTEKGKDVELRCDPISGHTALYWYRQSLGQGLEFLIYFQGNSAPDKSGLPSDRFSAERTGGSVSTLTIQRTQQEDSAVYLCARQVVAGGYTFGSGTRLTVV.

This clonotype appeared many times. The CDR3: CATSPDMYEQYF. The CDR3 DNA follows: TGTGCCACCAGCCCTGACATGTACGAGCAGTACTTC. The gene calls are TRBV15 and TRBJ2-7; D remains ambiguous. Per the germline V gene, CDR1 is LNHNV and CDR2 is YYDKDF (reference sequence). V dropped 5 bases and J dropped 4 bases, with 9 bases sitting between them. This CDR3 has 12 amino acids.

There are many counts of this clonotype. The CDR3 region is CASSPSGGALVGELFF. In nucleotides, the CDR3 is TGTGCCAGCAGCCCCTCCGGGGGGGCCCTCGTCGGGGAGCTGTTTTTT. The chain employs TRBV7-3 and TRBJ2-2; 8 bases align to TRBD2. CDR1 and CDR2 (germline): SGHTA, FQGTGA. The CDR3 is made up of 16 amino acids. Trimming cost V 5 bases and J 7 bases; bases outside gene matches: 12.

Many counts were recorded for this clonotype. The CDR3, as DNA: TGTGCCAGCAGCTACCTAGCGGGAGACACCGGGGAGCTGTTTTTT. Protein: CASSYLAGDTGELFF. The chain joins TRBV7-8 to TRBJ2-2, with TRBD2 matching over 10 bases. The V segment lost 4 bases and the J segment 3 bases; nucleotides outside the gene matches: 2. Germline V gives CDR1 SGHVS, CDR2 FQNEAQ. The CDR3 totals 15 residues. The variable domain in full, with the rest retrieved from reference TRBV7-8 and TRBJ2-2, is GAGVSQSPRYKVAKRGQDVALRCDPISGHVSLFWYQQALGQGPEFLTYFQNEAQLDKSGLPSDRFFAERPEGSVSTLKIQRTQQEDSAVYLCASSYLAGDTGELFFGEGSRLTVL.

The V and J genes are TRBV10-3 and TRBJ2-2; 16 bases fit TRBD2. CDR3 length: 19 amino acids. From germline, CDR1 is ENHRY and CDR2 SYGVKD. V gave up 8 bases and J gave up 0 bases; unmatched junction bases: 9. The CDR3 protein is CAICGPGLAGGPNTGELFF. Written as DNA, the CDR3 is TGTGCCATCTGCGGACCGGGACTAGCGGGGGGGCCGAACACCGGGGAGCTGTTTTTT.

This clonotype was seen only a few times. The chain couples TRBV10-2 to TRBJ2-2; TRBD2 matches at 9 bases. The germline CDR1 and CDR2 sequences are WSHSY and SAAADI. The CDR3 covers 16 residues. V lost 3 bases, J lost 5 bases, and 7 bases stayed unmatched. The CDR3 loop is CASSEWREGWTGELFF. The CDR3 DNA follows: TGCGCCAGCAGTGAATGGCGGGAGGGTTGGACCGGGGAGCTGTTTTTT.

This clonotype was detected ten times or more. The CDR3 DNA follows: TGCGCCAGCAGCCAAGTTGGGGGGCCAACTTTAGAAGAGCAGTACTTC. Translated, it gives CASSQVGGPTLEEQYF. The chain has TRBV4-1 and TRBJ2-7; D is possibly TRBD1 or TRBD2 (6 bases each). Germline CDR1 is MGHRA and CDR2 is YSYEKL. Between the trimmed V and J ends, which lost 1 base and 7 bases, there was a span of 20 bases. This CDR3 comprises 16 residues.

This clonotype was counted many times. V usage is TRBV29-1 and J usage is TRBJ2-7; D uncertain. V was clipped by 4 bases and J by 3 bases, with 7 bases between them. CDR1 is SQVTM, CDR2 ANQGSEA, per germline. The CDR3 runs to 11 residues. The CDR3 DNA reads as TGCAGCGTTGTTTCCGACTACGAGCAGTACTTC. Amino acids: CSVVSDYEQYF.

This clonotype was seen a handful of times. V gene TRBV5-1 combines with J gene TRBJ2-2, with 10 bases that match TRBD2. The CDR3 runs 16 residues. CDR1 and CDR2 (germline): SGHRS, YFSETQ. The junction had 9 bases not matched to a gene; V was cut back by 3 bases and J by 7 bases. CDR3 sequence: CASSSFPGLAIGELFF. The CDR3 region has the DNA TGCGCCAGCAGCTCGTTCCCGGGACTAGCGATCGGGGAGCTGTTTTTT.

The chain recombines TRBV7-8 with TRBJ2-3; 11 positions agree with TRBD2. Germline V gene sequence: CDR1 SGHVS, CDR2 FQNEAQ. The CDR3 is made up of 16 amino acids. V shed 5 bases and J 2 bases; nucleotides not matched to a gene: 6. The CDR3 sequence: CASSIRLAGLTDTQYF. The CDR3 region has the DNA TGTGCCAGCAGCATTCGACTAGCGGGGCTCACAGATACGCAGTATTTT.

This clonotype was found a few times. The chain links TRBV13 to TRBJ1-1; 7 bases agree with TRBD1. The CDR3 is made up of 12 amino acids. The ends lost 5 bases at V and 5 bases at J; junction bases unmatched: 2. The germline gives CDR1 PRHDT, CDR2 FYEKMQ (reference sequence). Here the CDR3 reads CASSPDRTEAFF. The CDR3 DNA sequence: TGTGCCAGCAGCCCGGACAGGACTGAAGCTTTCTTT.

This clonotype was counted a few times. V gene TRBV7-2 combines with J gene TRBJ2-1, with 9 bases aligning to TRBD1. Per the germline V gene, CDR1 is SGHTA and CDR2 is FQGNSA. J lost 3 bases, V lost 0 bases, and 9 bases had no gene match. The CDR3 is 18 amino acids. The CDR3 region has the DNA TGTGCCAGCAGCTTAGCGTCTGCACCGGGACAGGGCTACAATGAGCAGTTCTTC. This translates into CASSLASAPGQGYNEQFF. The whole variable domain, filled in from reference TRBV7-2 and TRBJ2-1, reads GAGVSQSPSNKVTEKGKDVELRCDPISGHTALYWYRQSLGQGLEFLIYFQGNSAPDKSGLPSDRFSAERTGGSVSTLTIQRTQQEDSAVYLCASSLASAPGQGYNEQFFGPGTRLTVL.

This clonotype was seen only a few times. Here the CDR3 reads CASSLSSDTTLEQYF. The CDR3 nucleotides are TGCGCCAGCAGCTTGAGCTCGGACACCACATTGGAGCAGTACTTC. The rearrangement uses TRBV5-1 and TRBJ2-7; perhaps TRBD1 as D (5 bases). This CDR3 has 15 residues. Looked up from germline, CDR1 is SGHRS and CDR2 is YFSETQ. Trimming pared 1 base from V and 7 bases from J, leaving 18 bases between.